This T cell receptor beta chain was documented in a study of T cell responses to AZD1222 COVID-19 vaccine. V shed 2 bases and J shed 4 bases, with 8 bases lying between them. Germline V CDR1 and CDR2: SGHTA, FQGNSA. CDR3 size: 13 residues. Produced via immunoSEQ multiplex PCR; TCRdb's table is partial and in-frame only. The sample contains approximately 100,000 clones, 92% of which appear only once. Sequencing was performed on peripheral blood, taken on day 0 of AZD1222 vaccination. The clonotype originates from an adult in good health. The chain is built from TRBV7-2 and TRBJ1-1; D is uncertain. CDR3 bases: TGTGCCAGCAGCTTAAGGGCTGGCACTGAAGCTTTCTTT. It translates to CASSLRAGTEAFF.